This T cell receptor beta chain was sequenced in a study of cytotoxic CD8 clonotypes in ibrutinib-treated CLL. Study details: Included were roughly ten relapsed/refractory and approximately 15 treatment-naive patients, of whom 17 were IGHV unmutated. After treatment lasting a median approximately eleven months, range 6 to 36, response samples were collected. Findings and caveats of the study: Clonality increased at ibrutinib response, then returned toward baseline at progression. Public clonotypes proved infrequent, and on treatment they shrank or remained steady.

Germline CDR1 reads SGHDT; CDR2 reads YYEEEE. Unmatched junction bases numbered 3, after V lost 4 bases and J lost 7 bases. The CDR3 extends over 12 amino acids. Sequencing used immunoSEQ multiplex PCR; TCRdb keeps in-frame clones, though not all of them. The table lists about 130,000 clones, 79% of them singletons. As regards this clone: The antigen remains unidentified.

The V call is TRBV5-6, the J call TRBJ1-1, with 8 bases that match TRBD1. The sequence was obtained from a human donor with chronic lymphocytic leukemia. This sample comprised PBMCs, obtained after 12 months of ibrutinib treatment. The chain's CDR3 is CASSPQGGEAFF. In DNA form, the CDR3 reads TGTGCCAGCAGCCCACAGGGGGGTGAAGCTTTCTTT.